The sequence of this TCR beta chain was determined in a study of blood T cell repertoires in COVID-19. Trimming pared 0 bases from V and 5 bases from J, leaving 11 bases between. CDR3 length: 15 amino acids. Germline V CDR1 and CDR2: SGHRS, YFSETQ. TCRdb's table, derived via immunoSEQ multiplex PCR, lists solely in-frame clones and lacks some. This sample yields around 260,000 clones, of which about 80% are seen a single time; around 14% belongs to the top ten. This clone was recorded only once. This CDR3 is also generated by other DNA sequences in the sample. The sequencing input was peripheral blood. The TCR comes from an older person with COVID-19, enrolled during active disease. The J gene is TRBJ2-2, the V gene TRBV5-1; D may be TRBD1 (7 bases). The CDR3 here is CASSLAQGGTGELFF. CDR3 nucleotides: TGCGCCAGCAGCTTGGCCCAGGGGGGTACCGGGGAGCTGTTTTTT.